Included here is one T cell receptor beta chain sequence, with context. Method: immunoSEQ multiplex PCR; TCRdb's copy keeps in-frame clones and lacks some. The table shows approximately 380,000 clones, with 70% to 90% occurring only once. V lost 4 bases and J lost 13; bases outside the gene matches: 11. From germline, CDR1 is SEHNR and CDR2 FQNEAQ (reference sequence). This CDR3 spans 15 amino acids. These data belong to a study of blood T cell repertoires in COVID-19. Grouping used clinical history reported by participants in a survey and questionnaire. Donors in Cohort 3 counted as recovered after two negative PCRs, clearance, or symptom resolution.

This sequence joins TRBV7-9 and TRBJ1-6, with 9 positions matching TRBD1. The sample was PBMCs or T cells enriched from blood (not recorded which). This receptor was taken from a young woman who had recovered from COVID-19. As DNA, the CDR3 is TGTGCCAGCAGCTCGGGGGACAGGGATGGTTCGCCCCTCCACTTT. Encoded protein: CASSSGDRDGSPLHF. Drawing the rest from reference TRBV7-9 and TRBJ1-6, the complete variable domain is DTGVSQNPRHKITKRGQNVTFRCDPISEHNRLYWYRQTLGQGPEFLTYFQNEAQLEKSRLLSDRFSAERPKGSFSTLEIQRTEQGDSAMYLCASSSGDRDGSPLHFGNGTRLTVT.